This TCR beta chain comes out of a study of blood T cell repertoires in COVID-19. Whole-study context: Collection of acute and convalescent COVID-19 samples took place in the United States, Italy and Spain. PBMCs, B-cell-depleted T cells, or T cells were the source of the cDNA or gDNA that made up the material.

In the original processing: Amplification of reference gene primers was used by the study to estimate nucleated cell counts. Using immunoSEQ multiplex PCR, the repertoire was profiled, and TCRdb retains in-frame clones only, with some absent. Clone size and V and J calls were adopted from that table, with D and trimming inferred from the DNA. The repertoire holds 200,000 or so clones, with about 88% as singletons. The CDR3 loop spans 16 amino acids. Germline values: CDR1 SGHNT, CDR2 YYREEE (reference sequence). Losses at the gene ends were 2 bases for V and 2 bases for J; bases not matched to a gene: 5.

This TCR derives from a middle-aged man who had recovered from COVID-19. Sequencing input: peripheral blood. The J gene is TRBJ2-1, the V gene TRBV5-4; TRBD2 agrees at 9 bases. Here the CDR3 reads CASSFQREAAYNEQFF. The CDR3 region has the DNA TGTGCCAGCAGCTTTCAGCGGGAGGCTGCCTACAATGAGCAGTTCTTC. The full variable domain, rest sourced from reference TRBV5-4 and TRBJ2-1, is ETGVTQSPTHLIKTRGQQVTLRCSSQSGHNTVSWYQQALGQGPQFIFQYYREEENGRGNFPPRFSGLQFPNYSSELNVNALELDDSALYLCASSFQREAAYNEQFFGPGTRLTVL.